The T cell receptor beta chain under discussion was sequenced for a study of cytomegalovirus exposure and HLA in healthy donors. Study context: For the roughly 400 genotyped donors, 81% fell within the Caucasian-associated ancestry cluster. Study-wide results and caveats: Cytomegalovirus association was assigned to around 150 TCR beta chains.

V shed 1 base, J shed 5 bases, and the junction held 6 bases outside the gene matches. CDR3 length: 15 amino acids. Per germline, CDR1 MNHNS and CDR2 SASEGT. Although they were nominally healthy when sampled, donors likely had unrecorded immune exposures. This clone was seen more than once but under ten times. Antigen specificity is unknown. Both 60 Vbeta primers and 13 Jbeta primers went into the PCR. Profiled with immunoSEQ multiplex PCR; TCRdb holds only in-frame clones, not every one. The table lists approximately 170,000 clones, about 80% of them singletons. The TCR originated in a man aged 40-50 years in good health and CMV-seronegative. Sequencing input: PBMCs. V usage is TRBV6-1 and J usage is TRBJ2-5; 8 positions match TRBD2. The CDR3, as DNA: TGTGCCAGCAGTGAAGTCTCTAGCGGGTTTGAGACCCAGTACTTC. Translating gives CASSEVSSGFETQYF.